One and the same sample provided the 3 T cell receptor beta chains below, sequenced in a study of cytomegalovirus exposure and HLA in healthy donors (TCRdb year 2017). Library prep was done by the immunoSEQ multiplex PCR assay. For the multiplex PCR, a mixture combining 60 forward primers for TCR Vbeta segments and 13 reverse primers for TCR Jbeta segments was used. In TCRdb, the immuneACCESS table is reduced to in-frame sequences with V and J assigned. These tables do not hold every clone; where another copy was compared, an unresolved V gene accounts for under half, and the others remain unexplained. The sample table lists around 140,000 clones, about three quarters of them with a count of one. Jointly, the top ten make up roughly 1.6% of the sample. What was sequenced was PBMCs. These receptors originate from a female donor in good health and CMV-seronegative.

J is TRBJ2-7 and V is TRBV4-1; 12 positions agree with TRBD1. Germline V CDR1 and CDR2: MGHRA, YSYEKL. The CDR3 sequence is 16 residues long. Trimming cost V 4 bases and J 6 bases; bases outside gene matches: 10. The CDR3 protein is CASSPSQGQGAREQYF. The DNA of the CDR3 is TGCGCCAGCAGCCCTTCCCAGGGACAGGGGGCGCGCGAGCAGTACTTC.

Points on this clone: One end of the junction varies from germline; a read error may be responsible. V is TRBV7-9 and J is TRBJ1-1; 7 bases are a match to TRBD1. The CDR3 is 16 amino acids. The germline gives CDR1 SEHNR, CDR2 FQNEAQ (reference sequence). The CDR3 loop reads CSSSLGSGGSYTEAFF. CDR3 DNA sequence: TGTTCCAGCAGCTTAGGGTCAGGGGGAAGCTACACTGAAGCTTTCTTT.

The V gene is TRBV18, the J gene TRBJ2-5; D unresolved. The germline V gene encodes CDR1 KGHSH and CDR2 LQKENI. This CDR3 is built from 11 residues. The V and J ends lost 3 bases and 5 bases respectively, with 4 bases between them. In nucleotides, the CDR3 is TGTGCCAGCTCACCCAGGGAGACCCAGTACTTC. Its protein product is CASSPRETQYF.